The present T cell receptor beta chain was sequenced within a study of shared clonotypes between healthy human individuals. Naive CD8 cells, CD45RO-negative and positively selected for CCR7, excluded terminally differentiated effector memory CD45RA+ cells. A note on this clone: The antigen remains undetermined.

Data came from immunoSEQ multiplex PCR; TCRdb stores just in-frame clones and leaves some out. Among roughly 2 million clones listed, roughly 95% were seen once. Whole-study findings and limits: Although depth was large, rarefaction showed that sequencing of the sorted subsets was incomplete. Generation probabilities of non-shared clonotypes were lower (relative to those shared by all four donors).

The V end was cut by 8 bases, the J end by 2 bases, with 19 bases between. This CDR3 has 16 amino acids. From germline, CDR1 is SNHLY and CDR2 FYNNEI. The gene calls are TRBV2 and TRBJ2-1; the D gene is possibly TRBD2 (6 bases). The sequence derives from a young man in good health. Sequencing was performed on naive CD8+ T cells sorted from blood. CDR3 in amino acids: CASDQSKTGAYNEQFF. The CDR3 DNA reads TGTGCCAGCGATCAATCAAAGACGGGGGCCTACAATGAGCAGTTCTTC.